This is a list of T cell receptor beta chains from one sample in a study of Ad26.COV2.S vaccination and SARS-CoV-2 variants. Sequenced by immunoSEQ multiplex PCR; TCRdb stores in-frame clones only, minus some. Among 290,000 or so clones listed, around 87% were seen once. Sample: peripheral blood, taken in a trial of Ad26.COV2.S vaccine versus placebo. These receptors were taken from a person aged 18-60 years who received the Ad26.COV2.S COVID-19 vaccine or a placebo. Both conserved end residues are part of each CDR3. The D gene is left open where the match is weak. Where a row states a size, it is once, few, many or the class of an expanded clone; other rows omit it.

d_gene: .; v_gene: TRBV29-1; j_gene: TRBJ1-5; abundance: .; len: 15; CDR3aa: CSVECLRDISQPQHF; CDR3nt: TGCAGCGTTGAATGCCTCCGGGACATCAGTCAGCCCCAGCATTTT
d_gene: .; v_gene: TRBV5-6; j_gene: TRBJ2-1; abundance: .; len: 13; CDR3aa: CASSLYPLKGQFF; CDR3nt: TGTGCCAGCAGCTTGTACCCACTTAAGGGGCAGTTCTTC
d_gene: TRBD1; v_gene: TRBV4-3; j_gene: TRBJ1-6; abundance: .; len: 20; CDR3aa: CASSQDRADRGRRGGTPLHF; CDR3nt: TGCGCCAGCAGCCAAGATCGAGCGGACAGGGGGCGCCGTGGAGGGACACCCCTCCACTTT
d_gene: TRBD1; v_gene: TRBV4-2; j_gene: TRBJ2-5; abundance: .; len: 16; CDR3aa: CASSQEPGQGWETQYF; CDR3nt: TGTGCCAGCAGCCAAGAGCCGGGACAGGGGTGGGAGACCCAGTACTTC
d_gene: .; v_gene: TRBV28; j_gene: TRBJ2-7; abundance: .; len: 15; CDR3aa: CASSFSGASSYEQYF; CDR3nt: TGTGCCAGCAGTTTCTCCGGGGCCTCCTCCTACGAGCAGTACTTC
d_gene: .; v_gene: TRBV21-1; j_gene: TRBJ1-2; abundance: .; len: 12; CDR3aa: CASIALQNGYTF; CDR3nt: TGTGCCAGCATCGCACTCCAGAATGGCTACACCTTC
d_gene: .; v_gene: TRBV5-6; j_gene: TRBJ1-2; abundance: .; len: 13; CDR3aa: CASSFQTSYGYTF; CDR3nt: TGTGCCAGCAGCTTCCAGACTTCCTATGGCTACACCTTC
d_gene: TRBD1; v_gene: TRBV23-1; j_gene: TRBJ2-7; abundance: .; len: 15; CDR3aa: CASSPEGQVTYEQYF; CDR3nt: TGCGCCAGCAGTCCCGAAGGACAGGTAACCTACGAGCAGTACTTC
d_gene: .; v_gene: TRBV5-1; j_gene: TRBJ1-1; abundance: .; len: 15; CDR3aa: CASSLRPGENTEAFF; CDR3nt: TGCGCCAGCAGCTTGAGACCGGGAGAGAACACTGAAGCTTTCTTT
d_gene: .; v_gene: TRBV7-9; j_gene: TRBJ1-2; abundance: .; len: 12; CDR3aa: CASGGTNYGYTF; CDR3nt: TGTGCCAGCGGGGGGACCAACTATGGCTACACCTTC
d_gene: .; v_gene: TRBV6-1; j_gene: TRBJ2-4; abundance: .; len: 15; CDR3aa: CASSDGSLAKNIQYF; CDR3nt: TGTGCCAGCAGTGATGGCTCTTTAGCCAAAAACATTCAGTACTTC
d_gene: TRBD1; v_gene: TRBV30; j_gene: TRBJ1-2; abundance: .; len: 14; CDR3aa: CARGDRGGGYGYTF; CDR3nt: TGTGCCCGCGGGGACAGGGGAGGCGGCTATGGCTACACCTTC
d_gene: .; v_gene: TRBV5-1; j_gene: TRBJ1-4; abundance: .; len: 14; CDR3aa: CASSLGGKGEKLFF; CDR3nt: TGCGCCAGCAGCTTGGGAGGGAAGGGTGAAAAACTGTTTTTT
d_gene: .; v_gene: TRBV6-5; j_gene: TRBJ1-5; abundance: .; len: 15; CDR3aa: CASSYSGDGSQPQHF; CDR3nt: TGTGCCAGCAGTTACTCAGGAGACGGAAGTCAGCCCCAGCATTTT
d_gene: TRBD1; v_gene: TRBV5-1; j_gene: TRBJ2-3; abundance: .; len: 15; CDR3aa: CASSWGLGQTDTQYF; CDR3nt: TGCGCCAGCAGCTGGGGCCTGGGACAGACAGATACGCAGTATTTT
d_gene: .; v_gene: TRBV6-2/TRBV6-3; j_gene: TRBJ1-5; abundance: .; len: 17; CDR3aa: CASSPREGVRLFTPQHF; CDR3nt: TGTGCCAGCAGTCCGAGGGAGGGAGTAAGACTTTTTACGCCCCAGCATTTT
d_gene: .; v_gene: TRBV30; j_gene: TRBJ2-6; abundance: .; len: 15; CDR3aa: CAWSGGSSGANVLTF; CDR3nt: TGTGCCTGGAGTGGGGGGAGCTCTGGGGCCAACGTCCTGACTTTC
d_gene: .; v_gene: TRBV5-8; j_gene: TRBJ1-2; abundance: few; len: 15; CDR3aa: CASSWEGYRSYGYTF; CDR3nt: TGTGCCAGCAGCTGGGAGGGTTACAGGTCCTATGGCTACACCTTC
d_gene: .; v_gene: TRBV2; j_gene: TRBJ2-7; abundance: .; len: 12; CDR3aa: CASSEGLTRQYF; CDR3nt: TGTGCCAGCAGTGAAGGGTTGACGCGGCAGTACTTC
d_gene: .; v_gene: TRBV30; j_gene: TRBJ1-2; abundance: few; len: 13; CDR3aa: CAWSTGLAYGYTF; CDR3nt: TGTGCCTGGAGTACAGGGCTCGCCTATGGCTACACCTTC
d_gene: TRBD1; v_gene: TRBV5-1; j_gene: TRBJ1-2; abundance: .; len: 14; CDR3aa: CASSHGQGANGYTF; CDR3nt: TGCGCCAGCAGCCACGGACAGGGGGCGAATGGCTACACCTTC
d_gene: TRBD1; v_gene: TRBV9; j_gene: TRBJ2-7; abundance: .; len: 15; CDR3aa: CASSHGTGGDYEQYF; CDR3nt: TGTGCCAGCAGCCATGGGACAGGGGGCGACTACGAGCAGTACTTC
d_gene: TRBD1; v_gene: TRBV27; j_gene: TRBJ2-7; abundance: .; len: 15; CDR3aa: CASSFRGLLSYEQYF; CDR3nt: TGTGCCAGCAGTTTCAGGGGGTTACTCTCCTACGAGCAGTACTTC
d_gene: TRBD1; v_gene: TRBV7-9; j_gene: TRBJ2-7; abundance: .; len: 15; CDR3aa: CASSLQGAVSYEQYF; CDR3nt: TGTGCCAGCAGCTTACAGGGGGCTGTGTCCTACGAGCAGTACTTC
d_gene: TRBD1; v_gene: TRBV15; j_gene: TRBJ1-5; abundance: .; len: 20; CDR3aa: CATSRDVSVGKGALRQPQHF; CDR3nt: TGTGCCACCAGCAGAGATGTCTCTGTTGGGAAGGGGGCTCTAAGGCAGCCCCAGCATTTT
d_gene: .; v_gene: TRBV3-1/TRBV3-2; j_gene: TRBJ2-7; abundance: .; len: 18; CDR3aa: CASSQVWGEAGLNYEQYF; CDR3nt: TGTGCCAGCAGCCAAGTATGGGGTGAAGCCGGATTAAACTACGAGCAGTACTTC
d_gene: TRBD1; v_gene: TRBV5-5; j_gene: TRBJ1-3; abundance: .; len: 16; CDR3aa: CASSALQGASGNTIYF; CDR3nt: TGTGCCAGCAGCGCGTTACAGGGGGCGTCTGGAAACACCATATATTTT
d_gene: TRBD2; v_gene: TRBV19; j_gene: TRBJ2-7; abundance: .; len: 17; CDR3aa: CASSIGAGRREDREQYF; CDR3nt: TGTGCCAGTAGTATAGGAGCGGGGCGGCGGGAGGATCGCGAGCAGTACTTC
d_gene: TRBD2; v_gene: TRBV18; j_gene: TRBJ2-1; abundance: .; len: 16; CDR3aa: CASSYGTSGGPHEQFF; CDR3nt: TGTGCCAGCTCGTACGGGACTAGCGGGGGGCCGCATGAGCAGTTCTTC
d_gene: .; v_gene: TRBV30; j_gene: TRBJ1-5; abundance: .; len: 16; CDR3aa: CAWSAGASWGNQPQHF; CDR3nt: TGTGCCTGGAGCGCCGGGGCATCCTGGGGCAATCAGCCCCAGCATTTT
d_gene: .; v_gene: TRBV6-5; j_gene: TRBJ2-5; abundance: .; len: 16; CDR3aa: CASSYSPQGGQETQYF; CDR3nt: TGTGCCAGCAGTTACTCTCCCCAGGGAGGCCAAGAGACCCAGTACTTC
d_gene: TRBD1; v_gene: TRBV6-5; j_gene: TRBJ1-1; abundance: few; len: 14; CDR3aa: CASNSGQGSTEAFF; CDR3nt: TGTGCCAGTAATAGTGGACAGGGGTCCACTGAAGCTTTCTTT
d_gene: .; v_gene: TRBV4-1; j_gene: TRBJ2-7; abundance: few; len: 14; CDR3aa: CASSQSGTVSQKYF; CDR3nt: TGCGCCAGCAGCCAGTCCGGGACGGTCTCGCAGAAGTACTTC
d_gene: .; v_gene: TRBV12-5; j_gene: TRBJ1-1; abundance: .; len: 15; CDR3aa: CASGLRRGLNTEAFF; CDR3nt: TGTGCTAGTGGTTTAAGACGGGGTCTGAACACTGAAGCTTTCTTT
d_gene: TRBD2; v_gene: TRBV5-5; j_gene: TRBJ2-4; abundance: .; len: 14; CDR3aa: CASSPGTSGHIQYF; CDR3nt: TGTGCCAGCAGCCCCGGGACTAGCGGGCACATTCAGTACTTC
d_gene: .; v_gene: TRBV10-3; j_gene: TRBJ2-6; abundance: .; len: 19; CDR3aa: CAISAAGVRDRQVVNVLTF; CDR3nt: TGTGCCATCAGCGCGGCCGGGGTCAGGGACCGGCAGGTAGTCAACGTCCTGACTTTC
d_gene: .; v_gene: TRBV27; j_gene: TRBJ2-7; abundance: once; len: 14; CDR3aa: CASRGTWGTYEQYF; CDR3nt: TGTGCCAGCAGGGGGACCTGGGGGACCTACGAGCAGTACTTC
d_gene: .; v_gene: TRBV6-5; j_gene: TRBJ2-7; abundance: .; len: 12; CDR3aa: CASRGETDEQYF; CDR3nt: TGTGCCAGCAGAGGGGAAACTGACGAGCAGTACTTC
d_gene: TRBD2; v_gene: TRBV3-1/TRBV3-2; j_gene: TRBJ2-7; abundance: .; len: 13; CDR3aa: CASSQGTSGIVYF; CDR3nt: TGTGCCAGCAGTCAAGGGACTAGCGGGATTGTGTACTTC
d_gene: TRBD1; v_gene: TRBV5-1; j_gene: TRBJ2-2; abundance: .; len: 16; CDR3aa: CASSWTGTANTGELFF; CDR3nt: TGCGCCAGCAGCTGGACCGGGACAGCTAACACCGGGGAGCTGTTTTTT
d_gene: TRBD2; v_gene: TRBV2; j_gene: TRBJ2-2; abundance: .; len: 14; CDR3aa: CAKGSSGHTGELFF; CDR3nt: TGTGCCAAAGGCAGTAGCGGGCACACCGGGGAGCTGTTTTTT
d_gene: TRBD2; v_gene: TRBV5-1; j_gene: TRBJ2-1; abundance: .; len: 16; CDR3aa: CASSPPAAGAYNEQFF; CDR3nt: TGCGCCAGCAGCCCCCCGGCAGCGGGGGCCTACAATGAGCAGTTCTTC
d_gene: .; v_gene: TRBV12-3/TRBV12-4; j_gene: TRBJ1-6; abundance: few; len: 13; CDR3aa: CASSLGPGSPLHF; CDR3nt: TGTGCCAGCAGTTTAGGGCCGGGTTCACCCCTCCACTTT
d_gene: .; v_gene: TRBV28; j_gene: TRBJ2-6; abundance: .; len: 17; CDR3aa: CASSLGGALSGANVLTF; CDR3nt: TGTGCCAGCAGTTTAGGGGGGGCCCTTTCTGGGGCCAACGTCCTGACTTTC
d_gene: TRBD2; v_gene: TRBV6-9; j_gene: TRBJ2-3; abundance: .; len: 16; CDR3aa: CASRRTSAGGTDTQYF; CDR3nt: TGTGCCAGCAGGCGAACTTCAGCGGGGGGCACAGATACGCAGTATTTT
d_gene: .; v_gene: TRBV11-2; j_gene: TRBJ1-4; abundance: .; len: 14; CDR3aa: CASSFQPTGEKLFF; CDR3nt: TGTGCCAGCAGCTTCCAGCCCACCGGCGAAAAACTGTTTTTT
d_gene: .; v_gene: TRBV2; j_gene: TRBJ2-3; abundance: .; len: 13; CDR3aa: CASQFTRADTQYF; CDR3nt: TGTGCCAGCCAATTCACCCGGGCAGATACGCAGTATTTT
d_gene: .; v_gene: TRBV12-3/TRBV12-4; j_gene: TRBJ2-1; abundance: .; len: 12; CDR3aa: CASSQRGDEQFF; CDR3nt: TGTGCCAGCAGTCAAAGGGGTGATGAGCAGTTCTTC
d_gene: TRBD1; v_gene: TRBV5-1; j_gene: TRBJ1-1; abundance: .; len: 14; CDR3aa: CASSPGTGNEGAFF; CDR3nt: TGCGCCAGCAGCCCGGGGACAGGGAACGAAGGAGCTTTCTTT
d_gene: .; v_gene: TRBV5-1; j_gene: TRBJ1-2; abundance: .; len: 14; CDR3aa: CASSLVGVASGYTF; CDR3nt: TGCGCCAGCAGCTTGGTCGGGGTCGCGTCTGGCTACACCTTC
d_gene: .; v_gene: TRBV3-1/TRBV3-2; j_gene: TRBJ2-7; abundance: .; len: 16; CDR3aa: CASSQGGGTGPYEQYF; CDR3nt: TGTGCCAGCAGCCAGGGAGGGGGGACAGGACCCTACGAGCAGTACTTC
d_gene: .; v_gene: TRBV18; j_gene: TRBJ2-5; abundance: .; len: 14; CDR3aa: CASSPPGSRETQYF; CDR3nt: TGTGCCAGCTCACCACCAGGGTCGCGAGAGACCCAGTACTTC
d_gene: TRBD2; v_gene: TRBV30; j_gene: TRBJ2-2; abundance: .; len: 15; CDR3aa: CAWRGSGRKAGELFF; CDR3nt: TGTGCCTGGAGGGGTAGCGGGAGAAAAGCCGGGGAGCTGTTTTTT
d_gene: .; v_gene: TRBV5-1; j_gene: TRBJ1-1; abundance: .; len: 15; CDR3aa: CASSPRLGIDTEAFF; CDR3nt: TGCGCCAGCAGCCCTAGGCTAGGGATAGACACTGAAGCTTTCTTT
d_gene: .; v_gene: TRBV5-4; j_gene: TRBJ1-6; abundance: .; len: 17; CDR3aa: CASSSSRSRGVNSPLHF; CDR3nt: TGTGCCAGCAGCTCATCGCGGTCCCGAGGAGTAAATTCACCCCTCCACTTT